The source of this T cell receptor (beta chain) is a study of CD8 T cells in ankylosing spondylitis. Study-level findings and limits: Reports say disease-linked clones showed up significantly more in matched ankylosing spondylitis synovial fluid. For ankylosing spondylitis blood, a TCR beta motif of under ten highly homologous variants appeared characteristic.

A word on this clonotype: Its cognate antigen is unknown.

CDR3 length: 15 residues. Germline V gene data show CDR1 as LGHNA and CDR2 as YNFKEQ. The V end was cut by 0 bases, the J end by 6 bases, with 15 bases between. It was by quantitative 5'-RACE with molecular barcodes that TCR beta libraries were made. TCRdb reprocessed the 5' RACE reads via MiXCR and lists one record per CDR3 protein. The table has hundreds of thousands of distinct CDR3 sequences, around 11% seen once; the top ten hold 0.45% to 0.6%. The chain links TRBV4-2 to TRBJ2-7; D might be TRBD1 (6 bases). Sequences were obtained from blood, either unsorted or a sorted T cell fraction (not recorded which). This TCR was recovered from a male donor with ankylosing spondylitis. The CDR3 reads CASSQDPTQGGEQYF. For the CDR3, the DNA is TGTGCCAGCAGCCAAGATCCCACCCAAGGGGGCGAGCAGTACTTC.